Each of the 25 T cell receptor beta chains below was sequenced from the same sample in a study of T cells in Graves' hyperthyroidism and ophthalmopathy. Authors of the study amplified TCR beta CDR3 regions from RNA transcripts. The TCR CDR3 was amplified in a first-round RT-PCR using the HTBI primer set. Using its own MiXCR run on the multiplex PCR reads, TCRdb lists one record per CDR3 protein. The table includes about 560,000 distinct CDR3 sequences, 15% to 18% detected once. The sequencing input was blood. These receptor sequences come from a woman under 40 with Graves' hyperthyroidism.

This clonotype was counted at least ten times. V is TRBV28 and J is TRBJ2-1; 7 bases fit TRBD1. J lost 3 bases, V lost 7 bases, and 12 bases had no gene match. Germline V CDR1 and CDR2: MDHEN, SYDVKM. This CDR3 spans 16 amino acids. DNA of the CDR3: TGTGCCAGCATTGCATGGGGGACAGACTACTACAATGAGCAGTTCTTC. The encoded protein is CASIAWGTDYYNEQFF. The variable domain in full, with the rest retrieved from reference TRBV28 and TRBJ2-1, is DVKVTQSSRYLVKRTGEKVFLECVQDMDHENMFWYRQDPGLGLRLIYFSYDVKMKEKGDIPEGYSVSREKKERFSLILESASTNQTSMYLCASIAWGTDYYNEQFFGPGTRLTVL.

This clonotype was seen repeatedly, ten times or more. The CDR3 spells CASSFSQGYIYEQYF. DNA for the CDR3: TGTGCCAGCAGTTTTTCGCAGGGGTATATCTACGAGCAGTACTTC. This chain connects TRBV12-3 or TRBV12-4 to TRBJ2-7; tentative D call: TRBD1 (6 bases). V dropped 3 bases and J dropped 3 bases, with 15 bases sitting between them. The CDR3 runs 15 residues.

This clonotype was counted ten times or more. The CDR3 is CASSIIGLAEGREQYF. CDR3 in DNA: TGTGCCAGCAGTATCATAGGACTAGCGGAAGGAAGGGAGCAGTACTTC. The V and J genes are TRBV7-2 and TRBJ2-7; TRBD2 aligns across 10 bases. V trimming: 6 bases; J trimming: 7 bases; junction bases outside the gene matches: 15. The V gene's germline CDR1 is SGHTA and CDR2 FQGNSA. This CDR3 is 16 amino acids long.

This clonotype was counted between two and nine times. The chain links TRBV10-2 to TRBJ2-1; 11 bases are a match to TRBD2. With 6 bases clipped from V and 3 bases from J, the junction kept 4 bases outside the gene matches. This CDR3 is built from 15 residues. Germline assignment: CDR1 WSHSY and CDR2 SAAADI. CDR3 amino acids: CASSIAGGIYNEQFF. CDR3 nucleotides: TGCGCCAGCAGCATAGCGGGGGGGATCTACAATGAGCAGTTCTTC.

This clonotype has only a few counts. This sequence joins TRBV20-1 and TRBJ2-7; TRBD1 matches at 7 bases. Losses at the gene ends were 4 bases for V and 0 bases for J; bases not matched to a gene: 3. The CDR3 is made up of 13 amino acids. The germline CDR1 and CDR2 sequences are DFQATT and SNEGSKA (reference sequence). The CDR3 loop reads CSAIGDSSYEQYF. DNA of the CDR3: TGCAGTGCTATCGGGGACAGCTCCTACGAGCAGTACTTC.

This clonotype was observed a handful of times. This rearrangement joins TRBV7-9 to TRBJ2-2; D unresolved. Germline lookup yields CDR1 SEHNR and CDR2 FQNEAQ (reference sequence). CDR3 length: 13 residues. V gave up 10 bases and J gave up 4 bases, with 13 bases separating them. The CDR3 reads CATPTETTGELFF. The CDR3 nucleotides read TGTGCCACCCCTACAGAGACCACCGGGGAGCTGTTTTTT.

J is TRBJ2-3 and V is TRBV28; TRBD2 aligns across 7 bases. CDR3 length equals 16 residues. The trim removed 5 bases at V and 0 bases at J, leaving 8 bases unmatched. Germline V CDR1 and CDR2: MDHEN, SYDVKM. DNA of the CDR3: TGTGCCAGCAGTGGGGGGGAGAGTCCCAGCACAGATACGCAGTATTTT. Protein: CASSGGESPSTDTQYF.

This clonotype was seen at least ten times. The V gene is TRBV29-1, the J gene TRBJ1-1; 7 bases are shared with TRBD1. Looked up from germline, CDR1 is SQVTM and CDR2 is ANQGSEA. The CDR3 is 14 residues long. V shed 4 bases, J shed 1 base, and the junction held 6 bases outside the gene matches. For the CDR3, the DNA is TGCAGCGTTGTGGGAGGGGGCGCGAACACTGAAGCTTTCTTT. This gives the protein CSVVGGGANTEAFF.

This clonotype was observed at least ten times. The V call is TRBV20-1, the J call TRBJ2-1; 13 nucleotides line up with TRBD2. Germline V gene sequence: CDR1 DFQATT, CDR2 SNEGSKA (reference sequence). The V and J ends lost 6 bases and 5 bases, in that order; junction bases with no gene match: 4. The CDR3 has 14 amino acids. The DNA of the CDR3 is TGCAGTGCCATGACTAGCGGGAGGAACAATGAGCAGTTCTTC. Residues: CSAMTSGRNNEQFF.

This clonotype was detected ten times or more. The V call is TRBV18, the J call TRBJ2-7; possible D gene TRBD2, 5 bases. This CDR3 spans 14 amino acids. The V gene lost 3 bases and the J gene lost 9 bases, with 18 bases spanning the gap. The V gene's germline CDR1 is KGHSH and CDR2 LQKENI. The DNA for the CDR3 is TGTGCCAGCTCACCGGAGGCTCGGGTCGTCGGGCAGTACTTC. This codes for CASSPEARVVGQYF.

This clonotype occurred a few times. The V call is TRBV10-2, the J call TRBJ2-1, with D uncertain. Trimming stripped 6 bases from V and 5 bases from J, with 11 bases between. CDR1 is WSHSY, CDR2 SAAADI, per germline. This CDR3 is 13 amino acids long. The CDR3 reads CASRENENNEQFF. CDR3 nucleotides: TGCGCCAGCAGAGAGAACGAGAACAATGAGCAGTTCTTC.

The chain joins TRBV27 to TRBJ2-7; no definite D call. The V end was cut by 2 bases, the J end by 0 bases, with 14 bases between. The length of the CDR3 is 16 residues. Germline V gene lookup returns CDR1 MNHEY and CDR2 SMNVEV (reference sequence). CDR3 sequence (DNA): TGTGCCAGCAGTTTAAATCCCTATAACGTCTCCTACGAGCAGTACTTC. Translation gives CASSLNPYNVSYEQYF.

The chain uses TRBV18 and TRBJ2-1; D is ambiguous. V was trimmed by 1 base and J by 5 bases, leaving 12 bases between them. Germline V CDR1 and CDR2: KGHSH, LQKENI. The CDR3 spans 15 residues. The CDR3 DNA follows: TGTGCCAGCTCACCACAGGACCTAGGCAACAATGAGCAGTTCTTC. Translating gives CASSPQDLGNNEQFF.

The J gene is TRBJ1-5, the V gene TRBV4-2; no definite D call. The CDR3 totals 14 residues. V was trimmed by 0 bases and J by 7 bases, leaving 10 bases between them. CDR1 is LGHNA, CDR2 YNFKEQ, per germline. This CDR3 is CASSQESAWQPQHF. CDR3 nucleotide sequence: TGTGCCAGCAGCCAAGAGAGCGCCTGGCAGCCCCAGCATTTT.

In its sample, this clonotype was seen many times. V gene TRBV6-1 combines with J gene TRBJ2-3; 10 bases line up with TRBD1. The CDR3 has 16 residues. V lost 5 bases and J lost 2; bases outside the gene matches: 7. Germline V gene sequence: CDR1 MNHNS, CDR2 SASEGT. The CDR3 is CASSPGQGLVTDTQYF. In nucleotides, the CDR3 is TGTGCCAGCAGTCCGGGACAGGGGCTGGTCACAGATACGCAGTATTTT.

This clonotype was seen many times. This chain uses TRBV7-2 with TRBJ2-1, with D tentatively TRBD2 (5 bases). V dropped 5 bases and J dropped 12 bases, with 17 bases sitting between them. Germline CDR1 and CDR2: SGHTA and FQGNSA. The CDR3 has 13 amino acids. The chain's CDR3 is CASSVTSAAGQFF. The CDR3 nucleotides read TGTGCCAGCAGCGTGACTTCGGCCGCGGGGCAGTTCTTC.

This clonotype was recorded many times. V usage is TRBV20-1 and J usage is TRBJ1-1; possibly TRBD1 for D (5 bases). Trimming pared 3 bases from V and 0 bases from J, leaving 14 bases between. Germline CDR1 reads DFQATT; CDR2 reads SNEGSKA (reference sequence). The CDR3 spans 15 residues. The CDR3 reads CSASPRGTVNTEAFF. Here the CDR3 DNA reads TGCAGTGCTAGTCCACGGGGGACGGTGAACACTGAAGCTTTCTTT.

Many counts were recorded for this clonotype. In DNA, the CDR3 is TGTGCCAGTAGTAGGTTAGCGGGAGGGCCGGACACCGGGGAGCTGTTTTTT. It translates to CASSRLAGGPDTGELFF. This sequence joins TRBV19 and TRBJ2-2; TRBD2 matches 11 bases. The trim removed 4 bases at V and 3 bases at J, leaving 7 bases unmatched. Germline V gives CDR1 LNHDA, CDR2 SQIVND (reference sequence). This CDR3 is 17 amino acids long.

This clonotype was picked up many times. The chain joins TRBV6-1 to TRBJ2-3; D call uncertain. The CDR3 has 12 residues. Looked up from germline, CDR1 is MNHNS and CDR2 is SASEGT. Trimming shortened V by 5 bases and J by 6 bases, and 9 bases separated the two germline ends. The CDR3 loop reads CASSPEWDTQYF. The CDR3 region has the DNA TGTGCCAGCAGTCCTGAGTGGGATACGCAGTATTTT.

This clonotype showed up many times. This chain links TRBV27 with TRBJ2-1; no definite D call. With 5 bases removed from V and 0 bases from J, the gap between germline ends came to 14 bases. The CDR3 spans 16 residues. CDR1 is MNHEY and CDR2 is SMNVEV in the germline V gene (reference sequence). In DNA form, the CDR3 reads TGTGCCAGCAGTACTAAGCTGCGAAGCTCCTACAATGAGCAGTTCTTC. Its protein product is CASSTKLRSSYNEQFF.

The chain joins TRBV10-2 to TRBJ2-1, with D unclear. CDR3 length equals 12 residues. The ends were cut back, 6 bases at V and 7 bases at J, with 10 bases in the middle. Germline V gene sequence: CDR1 WSHSY, CDR2 SAAADI. The CDR3 bases are TGCGCCAGCAGGGATACAATGAATGAGCAGTTCTTC. This encodes CASRDTMNEQFF.

In its sample, this clonotype was seen many times. The chain links TRBV3-1 to TRBJ2-5, with 11 nucleotides matching TRBD2. Germline loops: CDR1 LGHDT, CDR2 YNNKEL (reference sequence). V gave up 0 bases and J gave up 4 bases; unmatched junction bases: 4. This CDR3 contains 16 residues. The CDR3, as DNA: TGTGCCAGCAGCCAAGATATCGGACTAGCGGGAGAGACCCAGTACTTC. This gives the protein CASSQDIGLAGETQYF.

This clonotype was observed at least ten times. The chain links TRBV30 to TRBJ2-7; TRBD1 aligns across 8 bases. Unmatched junction bases numbered 3, after V lost 2 bases and J lost 3 bases. CDR3 length equals 13 residues. The germline gives CDR1 GTSNPN, CDR2 SVGIG (reference sequence). The CDR3 protein is CAWSRQGIYEQYF. CDR3 DNA sequence: TGTGCCTGGAGTAGACAGGGGATCTACGAGCAGTACTTC.

This clonotype was detected ten times or more. The chain carries TRBV7-2 and TRBJ2-3; 9 bases agree with TRBD2. CDR1 SGHTA and CDR2 FQGNSA come from the germline V gene. V was pared by 2 bases and J by 2 bases, with 8 bases of the junction left unmatched. This CDR3 region has 17 residues. This CDR3 is CASSLPDSGSSTDTQYF. The DNA for the CDR3 is TGTGCCAGCAGCTTACCTGATAGCGGGAGTTCCACAGATACGCAGTATTTT.

This clonotype was found a few times. This rearrangement joins TRBV4-2 to TRBJ2-7; D possibly matches TRBD1 or TRBD2 (5 bases each). Per germline, CDR1 LGHNA and CDR2 YNFKEQ. The CDR3 has 16 amino acids. V gave up 3 bases and J gave up 1 base, with 16 bases separating them. The CDR3 DNA reads TGTGCCAGCAGCCACCTCCCGGGGCGCGGTTCCTACGAGCAGTACTTC. It specifies CASSHLPGRGSYEQYF.